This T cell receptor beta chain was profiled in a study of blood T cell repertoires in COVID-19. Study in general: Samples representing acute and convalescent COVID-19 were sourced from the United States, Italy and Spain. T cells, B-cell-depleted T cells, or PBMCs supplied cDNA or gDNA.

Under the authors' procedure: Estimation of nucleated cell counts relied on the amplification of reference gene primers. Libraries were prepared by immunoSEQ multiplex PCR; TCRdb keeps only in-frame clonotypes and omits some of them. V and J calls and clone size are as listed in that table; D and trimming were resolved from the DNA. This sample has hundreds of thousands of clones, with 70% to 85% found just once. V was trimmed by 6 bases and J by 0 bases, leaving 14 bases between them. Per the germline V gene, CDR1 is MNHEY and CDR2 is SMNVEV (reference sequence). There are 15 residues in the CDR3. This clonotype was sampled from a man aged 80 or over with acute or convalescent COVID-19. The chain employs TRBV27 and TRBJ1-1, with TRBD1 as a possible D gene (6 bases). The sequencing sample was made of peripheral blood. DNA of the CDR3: TGTGCCAGCAGCTTAGGGGGACACCTGAACACTGAAGCTTTCTTT. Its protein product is CASSLGGHLNTEAFF.